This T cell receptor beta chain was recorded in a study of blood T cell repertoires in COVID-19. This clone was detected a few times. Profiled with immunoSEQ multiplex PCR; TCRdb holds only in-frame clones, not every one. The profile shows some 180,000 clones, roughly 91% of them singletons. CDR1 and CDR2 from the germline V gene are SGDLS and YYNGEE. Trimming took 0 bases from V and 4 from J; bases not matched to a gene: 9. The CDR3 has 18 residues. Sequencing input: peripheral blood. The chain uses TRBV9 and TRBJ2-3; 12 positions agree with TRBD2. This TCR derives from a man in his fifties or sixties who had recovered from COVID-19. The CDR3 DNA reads TGTGCCAGCAGCGTAGCGCCTAGCGGGAGGGCCGAAGCAGATACGCAGTATTTT. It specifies CASSVAPSGRAEADTQYF. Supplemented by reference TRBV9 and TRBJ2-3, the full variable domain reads DSGVTQTPKHLITATGQRVTLRCSPRSGDLSVYWYQQSLDQGLQFLIQYYNGEERAKGNILERFSAQQFPDLHSELNLSSLELGDSALYFCASSVAPSGRAEADTQYFGPGTRLTVL.